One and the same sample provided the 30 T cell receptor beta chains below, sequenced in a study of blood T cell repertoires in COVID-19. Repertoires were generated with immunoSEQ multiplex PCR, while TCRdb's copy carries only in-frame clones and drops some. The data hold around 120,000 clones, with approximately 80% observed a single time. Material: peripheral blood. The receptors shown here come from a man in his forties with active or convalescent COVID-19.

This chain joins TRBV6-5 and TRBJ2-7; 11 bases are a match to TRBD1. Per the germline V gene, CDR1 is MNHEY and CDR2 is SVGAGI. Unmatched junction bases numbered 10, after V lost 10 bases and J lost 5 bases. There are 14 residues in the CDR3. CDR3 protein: CANPGGTGGDEQYF. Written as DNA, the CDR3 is TGTGCCAACCCCGGGGGGACAGGGGGGGACGAGCAGTACTTC.

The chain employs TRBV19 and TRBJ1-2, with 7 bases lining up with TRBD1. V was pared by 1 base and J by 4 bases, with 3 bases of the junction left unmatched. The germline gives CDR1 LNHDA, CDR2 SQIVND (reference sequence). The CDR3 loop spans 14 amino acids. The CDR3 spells CASSIVRDSYGYTF. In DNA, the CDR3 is TGTGCCAGTAGTATAGTTAGGGACAGCTATGGCTACACCTTC. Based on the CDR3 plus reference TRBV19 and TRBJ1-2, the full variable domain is DGGITQSPKYLFRKEGQNVTLSCEQNLNHDAMYWYRQDPGQGLRLIYYSQIVNDFQKGDIAEGYSVSREKKESFPLTVTSAQKNPTAFYLCASSIVRDSYGYTFGSGTRLTVV.

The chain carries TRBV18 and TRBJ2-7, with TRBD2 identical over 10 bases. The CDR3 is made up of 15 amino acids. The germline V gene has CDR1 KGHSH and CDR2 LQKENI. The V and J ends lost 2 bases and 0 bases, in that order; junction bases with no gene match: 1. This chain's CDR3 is CASSPTSGNSYEQYF. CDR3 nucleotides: TGTGCCAGCTCACCAACTAGCGGGAACTCCTACGAGCAGTACTTC.

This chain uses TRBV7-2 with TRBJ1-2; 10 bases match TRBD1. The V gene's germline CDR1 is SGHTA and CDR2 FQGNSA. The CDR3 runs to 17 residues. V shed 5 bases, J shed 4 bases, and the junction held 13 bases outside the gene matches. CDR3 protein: CASSPRRTGGESYGYTF. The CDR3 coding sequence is TGTGCCAGCAGCCCCCGTCGGACAGGGGGAGAGAGCTATGGCTACACCTTC.

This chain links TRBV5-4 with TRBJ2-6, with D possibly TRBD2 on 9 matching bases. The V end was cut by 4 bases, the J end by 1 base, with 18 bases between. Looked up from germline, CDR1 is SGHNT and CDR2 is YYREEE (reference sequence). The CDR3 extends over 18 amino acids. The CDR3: CASSGASGDRSGANVLTF. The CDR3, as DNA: TGTGCCAGCAGCGGGGCTAGCGGGGACAGGTCTGGGGCCAACGTCCTGACTTTC.

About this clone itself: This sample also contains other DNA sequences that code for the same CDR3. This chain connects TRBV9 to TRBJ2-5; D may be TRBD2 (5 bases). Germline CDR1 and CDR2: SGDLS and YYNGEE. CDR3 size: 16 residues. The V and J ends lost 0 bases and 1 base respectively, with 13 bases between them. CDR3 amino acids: CASSVALDRGQETQYF. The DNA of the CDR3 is TGTGCCAGCAGCGTAGCTCTAGATCGGGGCCAAGAGACCCAGTACTTC.

CDR3 sequence reads: CASSWGTGLDQPQHF. The CDR3 nucleotides read TGCGCCAGCAGCTGGGGGACAGGGCTAGACCAGCCCCAGCATTTT. The J gene is TRBJ1-5, the V gene TRBV5-1; 9 bases are a match to TRBD1. The CDR3 spans 15 residues. From germline, CDR1 is SGHRS and CDR2 YFSETQ. The trim removed 3 bases at V and 7 bases at J, leaving 8 bases unmatched. The whole variable domain, filled in from reference TRBV5-1 and TRBJ1-5, reads KAGVTQTPRYLIKTRGQQVTLSCSPISGHRSVSWYQQTPGQGLQFLFEYFSETQRNKGNFPGRFSGRQFSNSRSEMNVSTLELGDSALYLCASSWGTGLDQPQHFGDGTRLSIL.

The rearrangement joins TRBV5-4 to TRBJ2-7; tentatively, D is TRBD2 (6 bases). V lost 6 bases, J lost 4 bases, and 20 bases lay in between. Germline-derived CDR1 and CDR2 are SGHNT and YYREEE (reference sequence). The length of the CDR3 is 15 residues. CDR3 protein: CASTHPGLGIYEQYF. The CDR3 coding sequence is TGTGCCAGCACCCATCCGGGACTGGGTATATACGAGCAGTACTTC.

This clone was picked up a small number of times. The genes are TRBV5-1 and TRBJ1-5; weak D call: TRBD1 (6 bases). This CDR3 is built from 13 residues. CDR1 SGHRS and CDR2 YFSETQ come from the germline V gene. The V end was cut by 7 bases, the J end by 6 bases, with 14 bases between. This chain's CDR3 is CASADSPRQPQHF. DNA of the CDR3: TGCGCCAGCGCGGACAGCCCCCGTCAGCCCCAGCATTTT.

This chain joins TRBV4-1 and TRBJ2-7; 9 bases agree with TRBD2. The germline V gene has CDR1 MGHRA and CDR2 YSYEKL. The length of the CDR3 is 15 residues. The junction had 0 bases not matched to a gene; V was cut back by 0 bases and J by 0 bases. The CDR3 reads CASSQELAGSYEQYF. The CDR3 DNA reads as TGCGCCAGCAGCCAAGAACTAGCGGGCTCCTACGAGCAGTACTTC.

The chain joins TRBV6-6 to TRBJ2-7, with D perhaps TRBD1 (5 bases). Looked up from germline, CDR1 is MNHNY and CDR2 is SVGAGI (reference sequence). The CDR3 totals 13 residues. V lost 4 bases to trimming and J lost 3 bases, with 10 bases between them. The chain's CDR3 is CASSSTVFYEQYF. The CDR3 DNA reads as TGTGCCAGCAGTTCGACAGTATTCTACGAGCAGTACTTC.

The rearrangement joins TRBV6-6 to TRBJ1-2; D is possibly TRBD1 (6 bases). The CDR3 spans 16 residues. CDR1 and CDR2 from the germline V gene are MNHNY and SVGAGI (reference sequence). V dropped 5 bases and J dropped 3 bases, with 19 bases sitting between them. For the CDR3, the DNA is TGTGCCAGCAGTGTACCTTACAGGGCGGTAGACTATGGCTACACCTTC. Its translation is CASSVPYRAVDYGYTF.

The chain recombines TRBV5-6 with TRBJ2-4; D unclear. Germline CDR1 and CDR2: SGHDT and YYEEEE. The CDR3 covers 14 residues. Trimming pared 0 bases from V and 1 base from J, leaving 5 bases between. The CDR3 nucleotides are TGTGCCAGCAGCTTGGGCCGGGCCAAAAACATTCAGTACTTC. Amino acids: CASSLGRAKNIQYF.

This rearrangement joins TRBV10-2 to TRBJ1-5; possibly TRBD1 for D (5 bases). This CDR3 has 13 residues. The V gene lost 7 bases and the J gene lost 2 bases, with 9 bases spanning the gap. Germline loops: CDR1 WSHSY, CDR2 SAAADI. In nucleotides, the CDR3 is TGCGCCAGCACCCCGGGGGGCAATCAGCCCCAGCATTTT. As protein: CASTPGGNQPQHF.

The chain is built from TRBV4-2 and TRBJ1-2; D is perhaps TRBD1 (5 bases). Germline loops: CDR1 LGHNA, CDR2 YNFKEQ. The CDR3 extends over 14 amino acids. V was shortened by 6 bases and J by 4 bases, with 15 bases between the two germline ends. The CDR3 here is CASRQRGEGYGYTF. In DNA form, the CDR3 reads TGTGCCAGCAGACAACGGGGGGAAGGCTATGGCTACACCTTC.

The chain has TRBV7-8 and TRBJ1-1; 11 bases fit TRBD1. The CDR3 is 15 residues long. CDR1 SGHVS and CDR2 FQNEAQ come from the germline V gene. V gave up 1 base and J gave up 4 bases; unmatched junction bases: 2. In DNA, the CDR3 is TGTGCCAGCAGCTTAGTTGGGACAGGGGGCACTGAAGCTTTCTTT. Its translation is CASSLVGTGGTEAFF.

The CDR3 sequence: CASSSVGGRSTEAFF. CDR3 nucleotide sequence: TGCGCCAGCAGCTCGGTGGGGGGGCGTAGCACTGAAGCTTTCTTT. This chain uses TRBV5-1 with TRBJ1-1; the D gene is possibly TRBD1 (6 bases). The V end lost 3 bases, the J end lost 4 bases, and 16 bases lay between the germline ends. This CDR3 has 15 amino acids. From germline, CDR1 is SGHRS and CDR2 YFSETQ.

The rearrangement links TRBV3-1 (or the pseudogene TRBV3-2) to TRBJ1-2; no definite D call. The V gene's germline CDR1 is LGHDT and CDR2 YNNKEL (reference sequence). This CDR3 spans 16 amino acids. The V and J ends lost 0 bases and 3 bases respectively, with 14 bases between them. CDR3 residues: CASSQEGVARDYGYTF. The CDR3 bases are TGTGCCAGCAGCCAAGAAGGCGTCGCACGGGACTATGGCTACACCTTC.

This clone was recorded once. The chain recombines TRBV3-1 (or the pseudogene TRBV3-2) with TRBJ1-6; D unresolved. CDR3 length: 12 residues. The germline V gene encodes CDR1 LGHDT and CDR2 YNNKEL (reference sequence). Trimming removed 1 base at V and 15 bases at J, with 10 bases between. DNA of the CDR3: TGTGCCAGCAGCCAAGCTAACAGCCGCCTCCACTTT. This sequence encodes CASSQANSRLHF.

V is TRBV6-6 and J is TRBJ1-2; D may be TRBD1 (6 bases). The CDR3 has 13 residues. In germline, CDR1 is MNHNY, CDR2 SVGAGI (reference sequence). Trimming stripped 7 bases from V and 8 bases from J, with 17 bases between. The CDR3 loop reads CASNTRGGFGYTF. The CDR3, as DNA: TGTGCCAGCAATACCCGAGGGGGTTTCGGCTACACCTTC.

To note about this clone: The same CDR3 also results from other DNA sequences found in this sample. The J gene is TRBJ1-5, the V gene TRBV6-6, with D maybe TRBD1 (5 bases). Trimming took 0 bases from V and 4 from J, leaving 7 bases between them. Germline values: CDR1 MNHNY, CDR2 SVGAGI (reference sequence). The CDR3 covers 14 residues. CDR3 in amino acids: CASSYSEGNQPQHF. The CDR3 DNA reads TGTGCCAGCAGTTACTCGGAGGGGAATCAGCCCCAGCATTTT.

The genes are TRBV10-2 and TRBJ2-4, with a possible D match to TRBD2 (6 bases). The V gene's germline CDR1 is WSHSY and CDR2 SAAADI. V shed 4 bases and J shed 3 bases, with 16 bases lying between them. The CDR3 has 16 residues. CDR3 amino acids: CASSGRSGDLKNIQYF. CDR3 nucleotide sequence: TGCGCCAGCAGTGGACGGTCGGGAGACCTCAAAAACATTCAGTACTTC.

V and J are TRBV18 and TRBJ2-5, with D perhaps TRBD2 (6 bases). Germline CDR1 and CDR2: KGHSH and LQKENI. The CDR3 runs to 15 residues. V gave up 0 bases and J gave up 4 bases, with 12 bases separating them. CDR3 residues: CASSPPGGSRETQYF. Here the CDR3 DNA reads TGTGCCAGCTCACCACCCGGGGGTAGCAGAGAGACCCAGTACTTC.

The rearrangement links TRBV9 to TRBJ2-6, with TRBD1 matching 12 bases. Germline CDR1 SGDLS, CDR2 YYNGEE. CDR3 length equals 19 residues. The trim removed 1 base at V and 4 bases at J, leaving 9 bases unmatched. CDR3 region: CASSVTLGTGGAGANVLTF. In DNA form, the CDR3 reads TGTGCCAGCAGCGTAACCCTAGGGACAGGGGGCGCCGGGGCCAACGTCCTGACTTTC.

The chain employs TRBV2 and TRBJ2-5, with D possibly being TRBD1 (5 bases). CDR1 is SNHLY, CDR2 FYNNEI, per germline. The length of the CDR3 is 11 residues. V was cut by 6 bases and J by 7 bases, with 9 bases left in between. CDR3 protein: CASRDTGTQYF. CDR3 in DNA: TGTGCCAGCAGGGACACGGGGACCCAGTACTTC.

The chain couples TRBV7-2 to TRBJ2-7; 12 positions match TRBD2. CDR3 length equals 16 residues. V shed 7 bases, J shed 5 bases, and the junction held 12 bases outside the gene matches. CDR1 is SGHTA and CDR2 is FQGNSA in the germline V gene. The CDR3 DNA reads TGTGCCAGCATCAGGCATGGAACTAGCGGGGGGAACGAGCAGTACTTC. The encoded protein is CASIRHGTSGGNEQYF.

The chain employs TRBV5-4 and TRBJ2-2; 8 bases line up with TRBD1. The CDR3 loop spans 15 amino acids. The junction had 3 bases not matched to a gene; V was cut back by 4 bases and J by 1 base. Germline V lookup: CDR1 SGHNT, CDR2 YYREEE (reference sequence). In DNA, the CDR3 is TGTGCCAGCAGCCGGACAGGGCTGAACACCGGGGAGCTGTTTTTT. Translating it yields CASSRTGLNTGELFF.

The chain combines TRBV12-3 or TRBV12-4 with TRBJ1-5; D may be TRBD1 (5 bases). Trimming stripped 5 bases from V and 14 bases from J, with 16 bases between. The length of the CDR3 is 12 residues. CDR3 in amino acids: CASSVPGGLKHF. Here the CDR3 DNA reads TGTGCCAGCAGTGTCCCGGGGGGACTTAAGCATTTT.

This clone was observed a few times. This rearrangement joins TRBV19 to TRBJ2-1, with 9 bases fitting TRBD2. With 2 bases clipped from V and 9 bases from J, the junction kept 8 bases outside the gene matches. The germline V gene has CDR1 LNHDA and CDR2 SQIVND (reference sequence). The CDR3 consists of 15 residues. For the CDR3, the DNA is TGTGCCAGTAGTATACAAGCGGGGGGCCTTGGTGAGCAGTTCTTC. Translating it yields CASSIQAGGLGEQFF.

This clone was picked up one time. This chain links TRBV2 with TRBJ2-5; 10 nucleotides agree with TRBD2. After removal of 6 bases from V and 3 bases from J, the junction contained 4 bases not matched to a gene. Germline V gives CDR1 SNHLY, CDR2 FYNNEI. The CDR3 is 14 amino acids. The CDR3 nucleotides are TGTGCCAGCAGATCGGGACTAGCGAAAGAGACCCAGTACTTC. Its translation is CASRSGLAKETQYF.